This is a list of T cell receptor beta chains from one sample in a study of blood T cell repertoires in COVID-19. The data were produced by immunoSEQ multiplex PCR, yet TCRdb's version contains in-frame clones alone and is incomplete. The sample shows about 39,000 clones, about 82% of them seen only once. Sequenced input: peripheral blood. The receptor source for this set is a man aged 55 to 70 in a cohort sampled during active COVID-19. Each CDR3 is given with its conserved first and last residue. Each record gives: V gene, J gene, D gene, clone size, CDR3 DNA, CDR3 protein. The D gene is left open where the match is weak. Expanded clones get a size class; other rows say once, few or many, or leave the size out.

>TRBV14|TRBJ1-2|TRBD1|-
TGTGCCAGCAGCCAAGAGGCCCGGAGTTGGGGACAGGGGCTCTATGGCTACACCTTC
CASSQEARSWGQGLYGYTF
>TRBV29-1|TRBJ2-3|TRBD2|-
TGCAGCGTTGATTCCATATTCCACCAAGCGGGAGAAACGGATACGCAGTATTTT
CSVDSIFHQAGETDTQYF
>TRBV6-2/TRBV6-3|TRBJ1-2|-|-
TGTGCCAGCAGTTACTCTGTCAGCGACTATGGCTACACCTTC
CASSYSVSDYGYTF
>TRBV18|TRBJ2-7|-|few
TGTGCCAGCTCAGCCGCAGCCTACGAGCAGTACTTC
CASSAAAYEQYF
>TRBV28|TRBJ1-1|-|-
TGTGCCAGCAGCTTCGGGACATCTGAAGCTTTCTTT
CASSFGTSEAFF
>TRBV6-5|TRBJ2-7|TRBD1|few
TGTGCCAGCAGTTCGGACAGGGGCTACGAGCAGTACTTC
CASSSDRGYEQYF
>TRBV3-1/TRBV3-2|TRBJ2-2|-|-
TGTGCCAGCAGCTTCCGTAGGGGCGGGAACGCGAACACCGGGGAGCTGTTTTTT
CASSFRRGGNANTGELFF
>TRBV7-9|TRBJ1-2|-|-
TGTGCCAGCAGCAGACAGTTAGGTGCTGGCTACACCTTC
CASSRQLGAGYTF
>TRBV21-1|TRBJ2-4|-|-
TGTGCCGCCCGGGTAGCCAAAAACATTCAGTACTTC
CAARVAKNIQYF
>TRBV5-1|TRBJ2-2|TRBD1|once
TGCGCCAGCAGCTCGAGGGGGCAAAACGGGGAGCTGTTTTTT
CASSSRGQNGELFF
>TRBV27|TRBJ1-2|-|once
TGTGCCAGCAGTTCCTTGACAGCGTACTATGGCTACACCTTC
CASSSLTAYYGYTF
>TRBV11-1|TRBJ2-5|-|once
TGTGCCAGCAGCCAACAAGAGACCCAGTACTTC
CASSQQETQYF
>TRBV12-3/TRBV12-4|TRBJ1-2|-|once
TGTGCCAGCAGTTCGGACGGGGTATATGGCTACACCTTC
CASSSDGVYGYTF
>TRBV9|TRBJ2-1|TRBD2|-
TGTGCCAGCAGCGTACTCGGGACTAGCTCCTACAATGAGCAGTTCTTC
CASSVLGTSSYNEQFF
>TRBV19|TRBJ1-2|TRBD1|-
TGTGCCAGTAGTACCCGAGACAGGGGGGCAGGCTACACCTTC
CASSTRDRGAGYTF
>TRBV4-3|TRBJ2-1|TRBD2|-
TGCGCCAGCAGCCAAGTTGAGCTAGCGGGGGGCTCTAGCTCCTACAATGAGCAGTTCTTC
CASSQVELAGGSSSYNEQFF
>TRBV7-7|TRBJ2-5|-|-
TGTGCCAGCAGCGCTGTCCTATCCAGGGGTGGTCAAGAGACCCAGTACTTC
CASSAVLSRGGQETQYF
>TRBV24-1|TRBJ1-3|-|-
TGTGCCACCAGTGATTCAGACCCCGGGAGGGGAAACACCATATATTTT
CATSDSDPGRGNTIYF
>TRBV19|TRBJ2-2|-|-
TGTGCCAGTAGCCCTGGAGGTAGAGACACCGGGGAGCTGTTTTTT
CASSPGGRDTGELFF
>TRBV19|TRBJ1-5|TRBD1|-
TGTGCCAGTAGTCTGAAGACAGGGCTTACGCCCCAGCATTTT
CASSLKTGLTPQHF
>TRBV19|TRBJ2-7|TRBD2|-
TGTGCCAGTAGTACGGGACTAGCGGGAGTAGGATCCTACGAGCAGTACTTC
CASSTGLAGVGSYEQYF
>TRBV5-1|TRBJ1-5|-|-
TGCGCCAGCCCTCCGTCCCCTACCACAGGGCGGAATCAGCCCCAGCATTTT
CASPPSPTTGRNQPQHF
>TRBV18|TRBJ1-4|TRBD1|-
TGTGCCAGCTCACCCCCCAACAGGGGGGCTAATGAAAAACTGTTTTTT
CASSPPNRGANEKLFF
>TRBV7-2|TRBJ2-7|-|once
TGTGCCAGCAGCTTAGTTCAGGGCGGGGCCGAGCAGTACTTC
CASSLVQGGAEQYF
>TRBV10-3|TRBJ2-2|TRBD2|-
TGTGCCATCAGTGCGGCGGGGGACACCGGGGAGCTGTTTTTT
CAISAAGDTGELFF
>TRBV5-1|TRBJ2-3|-|-
TGCGCCAGCAGCCAGGGCCTTGGGGCAGATACGCAGTATTTT
CASSQGLGADTQYF
>TRBV30|TRBJ2-3|TRBD2|-
TGTGCCTGGAGTGGTTGGGAGGGAGGGAGTGATACGCAGTATTTT
CAWSGWEGGSDTQYF
>TRBV19|TRBJ1-1|-|-
TGTGCCAGTAGTCCGAATAGGGAACAGGTGGGAAACACTGAAGCTTTCTTT
CASSPNREQVGNTEAFF
>TRBV3-1/TRBV3-2|TRBJ1-5|-|-
TGTGCCAGCAGCCAAGGTCCACCGCGGAACAATCAGCCCCAGCATTTT
CASSQGPPRNNQPQHF
>TRBV19|TRBJ1-1|TRBD1|few
TGTGCCAGTAGTCCAACAGGGGGCGCGCGGACTGAAGCTTTCTTT
CASSPTGGARTEAFF
>TRBV4-3|TRBJ1-4|-|-
TGCGCCAGCAGCCAAGTCCCCGAGAAATATGAAAAACTGTTTTTT
CASSQVPEKYEKLFF
>TRBV7-9|TRBJ1-2|TRBD1|few
TGTGCCAGCAGCCGTACAGTTACTTCCGGGACAGAATATGGCTACACCTTC
CASSRTVTSGTEYGYTF
>TRBV2|TRBJ2-3|-|-
TGTGCCAGCCGCAGGGATATCACAGATACGCAGTATTTT
CASRRDITDTQYF
>TRBV21-1|TRBJ2-7|-|-
TGTGCCAGCAGCAACCGGTGGGGACTAGCGGGGGACGAGCAGTACTTC
CASSNRWGLAGDEQYF
>TRBV9|TRBJ2-3|-|once
TGTGCCAGCAGCGTCGGGACAGATACGCAGTATTTT
CASSVGTDTQYF
>TRBV23-1|TRBJ2-5|TRBD1|few
TGCGCCAGCAGTCAACGGACAGGGCAGGACGGGTACTTC
CASSQRTGQDGYF
>TRBV27|TRBJ2-1|-|-
TGTGCCAGCAGTTTAGGGCTGAGCTCCTACAATGAGCAGTTCTTC
CASSLGLSSYNEQFF
>TRBV28|TRBJ2-1|TRBD2|-
TGTGCCAGCAGTTTAGGGACTAGCGGGACCTACAATGAGCAGTTCTTC
CASSLGTSGTYNEQFF
>TRBV9|TRBJ1-3|-|few
TGTGCCAGCAGCCCCCGGGACTATGGAAGCTCTGGAAACACCATATATTTT
CASSPRDYGSSGNTIYF
>TRBV7-2|TRBJ2-1|-|-
TGTGCCAGCAGCTTAGTTGGCGGGCGTCAAGGGAATGAGCAGTTCTTC
CASSLVGGRQGNEQFF
>TRBV24-1|TRBJ2-2|-|-
TGTGCCACCAGTGACGGGACAACCACCGGGGAGCTGTTTTTT
CATSDGTTTGELFF
>TRBV4-3|TRBJ1-2|TRBD1|-
TGCGCCAGCAGCCAATCCTTAGGGGGACTGACAGGGTTAAGCCCCGGCTACACCTTC
CASSQSLGGLTGLSPGYTF
>TRBV4-2|TRBJ1-4|TRBD1|-
TGTGCCAGCAGCCAAGACCAGGACAGGGAAGTGAAAAAACTGTTTTTT
CASSQDQDREVKKLFF
>TRBV6-1|TRBJ1-3|-|-
TGTGCCAGCAGTGAATGGTCGGGTCTATACTCTGGAAACACCATATATTTT
CASSEWSGLYSGNTIYF
>TRBV18|TRBJ2-7|TRBD2|-
TGTGCCAGCTCACCTCAGACTAGCGGGGGGACCAACCATTACGAGCAGTACTTC
CASSPQTSGGTNHYEQYF
>TRBV29-1|TRBJ2-2|TRBD1|-
TGCAGCGTTGGGGCCCGGGACAGCCACACCGGGGAGCTGTTTTTT
CSVGARDSHTGELFF
>TRBV11-3|TRBJ2-2|-|-
TGTGCCAGCAGCGAGGAGGGGGAGCTGTTTTTT
CASSEEGELFF
>TRBV6-5|TRBJ2-2|-|-
TGTGCCAGTAGAGATTTCGCGAACACCGGGGAGCTGTTTTTT
CASRDFANTGELFF
>TRBV5-1|TRBJ2-5|-|-
TGCGCCAGCAGCTTGGCCGGACAGCGAGAGACCCAGTACTTC
CASSLAGQRETQYF
>TRBV18|TRBJ1-3|TRBD1|-
TGTGCCAGCTCACCGGGACAGGTGGCTGGAAACACCATATATTTT
CASSPGQVAGNTIYF
>TRBV5-1|TRBJ1-1|-|-
TGCGCCAGCAGCTTGGCGACAGGGAACACTGAAGCTTTCTTT
CASSLATGNTEAFF
>TRBV28|TRBJ2-4|-|-
TGTGCCAGCAGTTCCGATGACTGGCAAAACATTCAGTACTTC
CASSSDDWQNIQYF
>TRBV5-1|TRBJ2-7|TRBD2|-
TGCGCCAGCAGCGAAACTAGCGGGTTGTACGAGCAGTACTTC
CASSETSGLYEQYF
>TRBV28|TRBJ2-7|-|-
TGTGCCAGCAGCCTCCCACAGCTCGAGCAGTACTTC
CASSLPQLEQYF
>TRBV19|TRBJ2-3|TRBD2|-
TGTGCCAGTCGGCGGGGGGCAGATACGCAGTATTTT
CASRRGADTQYF